A single sample is the source of the 14 T cell receptor beta chains below, sequenced in a study of T cell responses to AZD1222 COVID-19 vaccine. Profiled with immunoSEQ multiplex PCR; TCRdb holds only in-frame clones, not every one. The table has roughly 180,000 clones, roughly nine tenths seen once; the top ten hold 6% to 8%. The starting material was peripheral blood, obtained on day 0 of AZD1222 vaccination. These TCRs come from an adult in good health.

The chain links TRBV7-2 to TRBJ2-5; D not certain. Germline CDR1 reads SGHTA; CDR2 reads FQGNSA. With 1 base removed from V and 5 bases from J, the gap between germline ends came to 20 bases. The length of the CDR3 is 17 residues. The CDR3 DNA sequence: TGTGCCAGCAGCTTAGTGGTAAAGGCTCGGTACGGGGAGACCCAGTACTTC. Its protein is CASSLVVKARYGETQYF.

The chain recombines TRBV7-2 with TRBJ2-3; D is undetermined. CDR3 size: 13 residues. Germline CDR1 reads SGHTA; CDR2 reads FQGNSA. V was pared by 3 bases and J by 6 bases, with 10 bases between. The CDR3 coding sequence is TGTGCCAGCAGCTTGGAAATTCCGGATACGCAGTATTTT. Translating it yields CASSLEIPDTQYF.

This chain connects TRBV12-3 or TRBV12-4 to TRBJ2-5; D is uncertain. V lost 2 bases and J lost 2, with 6 bases in between. CDR3 length equals 13 residues. This CDR3 is CASSLRSQETQYF. CDR3 DNA sequence: TGTGCCAGCAGTTTACGCAGTCAAGAGACCCAGTACTTC.

This rearrangement joins TRBV2 to TRBJ2-3; 7 bases align to TRBD1. The V segment lost 6 bases and the J segment 7 bases; nucleotides outside the gene matches: 4. The CDR3 contains 12 residues. Germline V CDR1 and CDR2: SNHLY, FYNNEI. The CDR3 DNA reads as TGTGCCAGCAGGGACAGGCAATATACGCAGTATTTT. Its protein product is CASRDRQYTQYF. The full variable domain, its missing parts supplied by reference TRBV2 and TRBJ2-3, is EPEVTQTPSHQVTQMGQEVILRCVPISNHLYFYWYRQILGQKVEFLVSFYNNEISEKSEIFDDQFSVERPDGSNFTLKIRSTKLEDSAMYFCASRDRQYTQYFGPGTRLTVL.

The V and J genes are TRBV6-2 or TRBV6-3 and TRBJ1-2, with TRBD1 as a possible D gene (6 bases). Germline assignment: CDR1 MNHEY and CDR2 SVGEGT. V shed 2 bases and J shed 6 bases, with 16 bases lying between them. CDR3 length: 15 amino acids. CDR3 coding DNA: TGTGCCAGCAGTTACGGGGGGGCGCATGCGAATGGCTACACCTTC. Translated: CASSYGGAHANGYTF.

J is TRBJ1-6 and V is TRBV6-5; possible D gene TRBD1, 6 bases. The CDR3 is 13 residues long. Per germline, CDR1 MNHEY and CDR2 SVGAGI. V was clipped by 6 bases and J by 12 bases, with 15 bases between them. In DNA, the CDR3 is TGTGCCAGCAGATCGACAGGCCGGGGACCCCTCCACTTT. It specifies CASRSTGRGPLHF.

The CDR3, as DNA: TGTGCCACCAGTGACGCGGGGGACTCCTACAATGAGCAGTTCTTC. It encodes CATSDAGDSYNEQFF. The chain uses TRBV24-1 and TRBJ2-1, with TRBD2 matching over 7 bases. J lost 0 bases, V lost 4 bases, and 2 bases had no gene match. Germline V gene lookup returns CDR1 KGHDR and CDR2 SFDVKD. This CDR3 region has 15 residues.

The J gene is TRBJ2-7, the V gene TRBV11-2; D gene unclear. This CDR3 comprises 13 residues. CDR1 SGHAT and CDR2 FQNNGV come from the germline V gene. V shed 0 bases and J shed 6 bases, with 9 bases lying between them. The CDR3 DNA follows: TGTGCCAGCAGCTTAGACCTCAGGACCGAGCAGTACTTC. Amino acid sequence: CASSLDLRTEQYF.

This clone was detected only a few times. J is TRBJ1-2 and V is TRBV5-6, with TRBD1 as a possible D gene (6 bases). V shed 4 bases and J shed 8 bases, with 18 bases lying between them. In germline, CDR1 is SGHDT, CDR2 YYEEEE. The length of the CDR3 is 14 residues. The CDR3 loop reads CASSGLTGFGGYTF. The DNA for the CDR3 is TGTGCCAGCAGCGGACTAACAGGGTTCGGGGGCTACACCTTC.

This clone was seen once. CDR3 residues: CASSSSQARARNYGYTF. As DNA, the CDR3 is TGTGCCAGCAGTTCATCTCAGGCCAGGGCAAGGAACTATGGCTACACCTTC. The chain uses TRBV27 and TRBJ1-2, with a tentative D call TRBD1 (5 bases). This CDR3 has 17 amino acids. Germline values: CDR1 MNHEY, CDR2 SMNVEV (reference sequence). V was clipped by 4 bases and J by 2 bases, with 20 bases between them.

This rearrangement joins TRBV5-5 to TRBJ2-1; no reliable D call. This CDR3 has 19 residues. V lost 2 bases and J 4 bases, leaving 25 bases between the germline ends. Germline V gene data show CDR1 as SGHKS and CDR2 as YYEKEE (reference sequence). CDR3: CASSFRFVGSNTWYNEQFF. CDR3 in DNA: TGTGCCAGCAGCTTTCGGTTCGTCGGGTCAAACACTTGGTACAATGAGCAGTTCTTC. Combining the CDR3 with reference TRBV5-5 and TRBJ2-1 gives the whole variable domain DAGVTQSPTHLIKTRGQQVTLRCSPISGHKSVSWYQQVLGQGPQFIFQYYEKEERGRGNFPDRFSARQFPNYSSELNVNALLLGDSALYLCASSFRFVGSNTWYNEQFFGPGTRLTVL.

V is TRBV10-3 and J is TRBJ2-5, with 8 bases identical to TRBD2. In germline, CDR1 is ENHRY, CDR2 SYGVKD. J lost 4 bases, V lost 3 bases, and 4 bases had no gene match. The CDR3 is 14 amino acids. The CDR3 DNA sequence: TGTGCCATCAGTGACACTAGCGGCTCAGAGACCCAGTACTTC. The encoded protein is CAISDTSGSETQYF.

J is TRBJ2-3 and V is TRBV18, with 12 positions matching TRBD1. The length of the CDR3 is 16 residues. Germline V CDR1 and CDR2: KGHSH, LQKENI. The V and J ends lost 3 bases and 4 bases, in that order; junction bases with no gene match: 5. The CDR3 nucleotides are TGTGCCAGCTCACCCGGGACAGGGGGCCCGGCAGATACGCAGTATTTT. Its translation: CASSPGTGGPADTQYF.

The chain couples TRBV6-5 to TRBJ1-4; D unresolved. Germline CDR1 and CDR2: MNHEY and SVGAGI. This CDR3 is 13 amino acids long. The V gene lost 0 bases and the J gene lost 5 bases, with 4 bases spanning the gap. CDR3 DNA sequence: TGTGCCAGCAGTTACTCTGTAAATGAAAAACTGTTTTTT. Residues: CASSYSVNEKLFF.